Presented here are 20 T cell receptor beta chains from one specimen sequenced in a study of shared clonotypes between healthy human individuals (dated by TCRdb to about 2020). The protocol used for the library was the immunoSEQ multiplex PCR assay. In its TCRdb copy, this immuneACCESS table keeps in-frame sequences only and misses some clones. Where compared with another copy, unresolved V genes explain less than half of these, and the others have no known cause. The sample table contains approximately 480,000 clones; only one count was recorded for about 80% of them. The ten largest clones capture under 15% of the sample. The specimen was PBMCs. The receptors derive from a woman aged 40 to 50 in good health. Some clones in this sample may be carry-over from other donors' samples.

As for this clone: The sample holds other DNA sequences that translate to the same CDR3. V and J are TRBV5-4 and TRBJ1-5; no clear D. Trimming left V 0 bases short and J 2 bases short, with 6 bases between. The CDR3 is 14 amino acids. Germline V gives CDR1 SGHNT, CDR2 YYREEE (reference sequence). CDR3 nucleotide sequence: TGTGCCAGCAGCTTGGCGGGCGGCAATCAGCCCCAGCATTTT. This gives the protein CASSLAGGNQPQHF. The entire variable domain, with the rest obtained from reference TRBV5-4 and TRBJ1-5, is as follows: ETGVTQSPTHLIKTRGQQVTLRCSSQSGHNTVSWYQQALGQGPQFIFQYYREEENGRGNFPPRFSGLQFPNYSSELNVNALELDDSALYLCASSLAGGNQPQHFGDGTRLSIL.

This sequence joins TRBV13 and TRBJ2-5, with TRBD1 identical over 11 bases. V dropped 3 bases and J dropped 1; count of bases not matched to a gene: 1. Germline V lookup: CDR1 PRHDT, CDR2 FYEKMQ (reference sequence). The CDR3 runs to 15 residues. This CDR3 reads CASSLGTGGQETQYF. For the CDR3, the DNA is TGTGCCAGCAGCTTGGGGACAGGGGGCCAAGAGACCCAGTACTTC.

This sequence joins TRBV29-1 and TRBJ1-5; D is ambiguous. The CDR3 consists of 15 residues. Germline V gene sequence: CDR1 SQVTM, CDR2 ANQGSEA. Trimming pared 7 bases from V and 2 bases from J, leaving 18 bases between. The CDR3, as DNA: TGCAGCGCTGTAGTCGGTGGCATTGGCAATCAGCCCCAGCATTTT. Translated, it gives CSAVVGGIGNQPQHF.

This clone was seen a handful of times. This chain connects TRBV5-1 to TRBJ2-1; 10 bases match TRBD2. The CDR3 runs to 16 residues. Unmatched junction bases numbered 11, after V lost 2 bases and J lost 9 bases. Germline V gene lookup returns CDR1 SGHRS and CDR2 YFSETQ. The CDR3 loop is CASSFGGASGSVEQFF. The CDR3 region has the DNA TGCGCCAGCAGCTTTGGTGGGGCTAGCGGGAGTGTTGAGCAGTTCTTC.

The rearrangement links TRBV7-8 to TRBJ2-2, with D possibly matching TRBD1 (6 bases). The V and J ends lost 6 bases and 3 bases respectively, with 14 bases between them. Looked up from germline, CDR1 is SGHVS and CDR2 is FQNEAQ. The CDR3 spans 15 residues. For the CDR3, the DNA is TGTGCCAGCAGACAAGCAGGGGTCCACACCGGGGAGCTGTTTTTT. This sequence encodes CASRQAGVHTGELFF.

The chain has TRBV5-1 and TRBJ2-3, with 8 positions matching TRBD2. CDR1 SGHRS and CDR2 YFSETQ come from the germline V gene. The trim removed 9 bases at V and 0 bases at J, leaving 9 bases unmatched. This CDR3 is 15 amino acids long. The CDR3 coding sequence is TGCGCCACCCGGGACGGGAGGGCTAGCACAGATACGCAGTATTTT. This sequence encodes CATRDGRASTDTQYF. The full variable domain, with the rest looked up from reference TRBV5-1 and TRBJ2-3, is KAGVTQTPRYLIKTRGQQVTLSCSPISGHRSVSWYQQTPGQGLQFLFEYFSETQRNKGNFPGRFSGRQFSNSRSEMNVSTLELGDSALYLCATRDGRASTDTQYFGPGTRLTVL.

J is TRBJ1-5 and V is TRBV5-5; 7 positions match TRBD1. The CDR3 spans 15 residues. Germline loops: CDR1 SGHKS, CDR2 YYEKEE (reference sequence). Unmatched junction bases numbered 8, after V lost 4 bases and J lost 4 bases. CDR3 residues: CASSLLGQLNQPQHF. CDR3 in DNA: TGTGCCAGCAGCCTCTTGGGACAGTTAAATCAGCCCCAGCATTTT.

This sequence joins TRBV11-2 and TRBJ2-3; no firm D call. The CDR3 extends over 14 amino acids. Trimming shortened V by 3 bases and J by 2 bases, and 9 bases separated the two germline ends. Germline CDR1 SGHAT, CDR2 FQNNGV. CDR3 in DNA: TGTGCCAGCAGCTTTTCACAGATCACAGATACGCAGTATTTT. Protein: CASSFSQITDTQYF.

V is TRBV6-5 and J is TRBJ1-5; 8 nucleotides match TRBD1. Germline V gives CDR1 MNHEY, CDR2 SVGAGI. CDR3 length: 16 amino acids. V was pared by 0 bases and J by 5 bases, with 6 bases of the junction left unmatched. The CDR3 sequence is CASSYSPAGGDQPQHF. CDR3 nucleotide sequence: TGTGCCAGCAGTTACTCCCCTGCAGGGGGCGATCAGCCCCAGCATTTT.

J is TRBJ2-3 and V is TRBV7-8, with 8 bases lining up with TRBD1. V shed 5 bases, J shed 1 base, and the junction held 11 bases outside the gene matches. This CDR3 has 17 residues. Germline V gene data show CDR1 as SGHVS and CDR2 as FQNEAQ. This CDR3 is CASSHGTGKGGTDTQYF. CDR3 DNA: TGTGCCAGCAGCCATGGGACAGGCAAAGGGGGCACAGATACGCAGTATTTT.

This sequence joins TRBV11-2 and TRBJ2-7, with D possibly being TRBD1 (5 bases). V was shortened by 5 bases and J by 2 bases, with 13 bases between the two germline ends. This CDR3 has 14 amino acids. Germline values: CDR1 SGHAT, CDR2 FQNNGV. Here the CDR3 DNA reads TGTGCCAGCAGCCCCCAAAGGACAACCTACGAGCAGTACTTC. Translating it yields CASSPQRTTYEQYF.

The rearrangement joins TRBV7-3 to TRBJ2-1, with D possibly being TRBD1 or TRBD2 (5 bases each). Germline assignment: CDR1 SGHTA and CDR2 FQGTGA. The CDR3 is made up of 15 amino acids. V dropped 4 bases and J dropped 3 bases, with 13 bases sitting between them. CDR3 nucleotides: TGTGCCAGCAGCTCAACCCGGGGCCACTACAATGAGCAGTTCTTC. Encoded protein: CASSSTRGHYNEQFF.

This rearrangement joins TRBV9 to TRBJ2-7, with TRBD2 matching 8 bases. CDR1 and CDR2 (germline): SGDLS, YYNGEE. This CDR3 contains 14 residues. The V segment lost 4 bases and the J segment 3 bases; nucleotides outside the gene matches: 6. The CDR3 DNA reads TGTGCCAGCAGCCTGACCGGGACTAGCTACGAGCAGTACTTC. It codes for CASSLTGTSYEQYF.

The rearrangement uses TRBV4-2 and TRBJ2-3; TRBD2 matches at 12 bases. The CDR3 runs 18 residues. Germline assignment: CDR1 LGHNA and CDR2 YNFKEQ. V shed 4 bases, J shed 0 bases, and the junction held 8 bases outside the gene matches. CDR3 nucleotides: TGTGCCAGCAGCCTCGTGCTAGCGGGAGGGCCCAGCACAGATACGCAGTATTTT. Translation gives CASSLVLAGGPSTDTQYF.

This sequence joins TRBV30 and TRBJ2-5; 9 bases align to TRBD1. After removal of 4 bases from V and 5 bases from J, the junction contained 8 bases not matched to a gene. Germline values: CDR1 GTSNPN, CDR2 SVGIG (reference sequence). CDR3 size: 14 residues. The CDR3 region is CAWKGTGRKETQYF. The DNA for the CDR3 is TGTGCCTGGAAAGGGACAGGGAGAAAGGAGACCCAGTACTTC.

The chain links TRBV10-3 to TRBJ2-5, with TRBD2 matching 8 bases. Trimming at V came to 10 bases and at J to 5 bases, leaving 12 bases not matched to a gene. CDR3 size: 14 residues. Germline CDR1 and CDR2: ENHRY and SYGVKD. The CDR3 loop is CATKGEREFETQYF. CDR3 bases: TGTGCCACGAAGGGGGAGCGGGAGTTCGAGACCCAGTACTTC.

To note about this clone: A read error is likely here: a far larger clone is one base away. No conserved phenylalanine or tryptophan is present at the end of the CDR3, so a read error is the likely explanation. The rearrangement joins TRBV28 to TRBJ1-2, with no clear D. The CDR3 runs to 12 residues. From germline, CDR1 is MDHEN and CDR2 SYDVKM. Trimming left V 3 bases short and J 5 bases short, with 7 bases between. The CDR3 nucleotides read TGTGCCAGCAGTTTCGCGGAGTATGGCTACACCCTC. It is translated as CASSFAEYGYTL.

The chain joins TRBV27 to TRBJ2-7; D remains unclear. The CDR3 is 12 residues long. CDR1 and CDR2 from the germline V gene are MNHEY and SMNVEV (reference sequence). V lost 5 bases and J 4 bases, leaving 9 bases between the germline ends. The CDR3 is CASSEAGYEQYF. The CDR3 bases are TGTGCCAGCAGTGAGGCAGGTTACGAGCAGTACTTC.

V usage is TRBV14 and J usage is TRBJ2-3; either TRBD1 or TRBD2 may supply D (5 bases each). The CDR3 extends over 15 amino acids. V gave up 3 bases and J gave up 7 bases, with 17 bases separating them. The V gene's germline CDR1 is SGHDN and CDR2 FVKESK. The DNA for the CDR3 is TGTGCCAGCAGCCACAGGGACCACGAACAGAATACGCAGTATTTT. The encoded protein is CASSHRDHEQNTQYF.

The rearrangement joins TRBV7-2 to TRBJ2-1; tentatively, D is TRBD1 or TRBD2 (6 bases each). Trimming removed 6 bases at V and 4 bases at J, with 16 bases between. CDR1 and CDR2 from the germline V gene are SGHTA and FQGNSA. This CDR3 region has 15 residues. CDR3 loop: CASSPAGHEYNEQFF. In DNA, the CDR3 is TGTGCCAGCAGTCCCGCGGGACATGAATACAATGAGCAGTTCTTC.